Below are 10 T cell receptor beta chains sequenced from a single sample in a study of CDR3 diversity in severe acne. In TCRdb, the PCR reads were re-called with MiXCR into one record per CDR3 protein. The sample contains approximately 84,000 distinct CDR3 sequences, 45% to 60% of which appear only once. The sample taken for sequencing was blood. The receptors derive from a male donor in good health, without acne.

CDR3 DNA sequence: TGTGCCAGCAGCGCCGCCGTGACTAGTGGGGCGCGTGAGACCCAGTACTTC. It translates to CASSAAVTSGARETQYF. The V call is TRBV7-9, the J call TRBJ2-5; D perhaps matches TRBD2 (6 bases). Germline V CDR1 and CDR2: SEHNR, FQNEAQ (reference sequence). This CDR3 contains 17 residues. V lost 5 bases, J lost 5 bases, and 24 bases lay in between.

This chain joins TRBV24-1 and TRBJ2-3; D is undetermined. The CDR3 has 14 residues. Germline V gene data show CDR1 as KGHDR and CDR2 as SFDVKD. V lost 9 bases, J lost 4 bases, and 16 bases lay in between. The chain's CDR3 is CATSDPLPPDTQYF. As DNA, the CDR3 is TGTGCCACCTCCGACCCCCTGCCCCCAGATACGCAGTATTTT.

V gene TRBV9 combines with J gene TRBJ2-7, with D possibly TRBD2 on 5 matching bases. In germline, CDR1 is SGDLS, CDR2 YYNGEE. Trimming left V 0 bases short and J 7 bases short, with 20 bases between. There are 16 residues in the CDR3. The CDR3 region has the DNA TGTGCCAGCAGCGTAGCTACGGGATGGGGTGTAAGGGAGCAGTACTTC. It is translated as CASSVATGWGVREQYF.

This chain uses TRBV5-1 with TRBJ2-7; 15 positions agree with TRBD2. V was clipped by 4 bases and J by 4 bases; unmatched bases: 6. This CDR3 spans 16 amino acids. Germline V gene sequence: CDR1 SGHRS, CDR2 YFSETQ. The CDR3 region has the DNA TGCGCCAGCAGCACCCGGACTAGCGGGGGGGCTTACGAGCAGTACTTC. Protein product: CASSTRTSGGAYEQYF.

This clonotype was counted many times. The chain couples TRBV6-5 to TRBJ2-5; TRBD2 matches 8 bases. With V trimmed by 6 bases and J by 2 bases, 2 bases remained unmatched. The CDR3 contains 13 residues. Germline CDR1 MNHEY, CDR2 SVGAGI. In DNA form, the CDR3 reads TGTGCCAGCAGGACTAGCGCGCAAGAGACCCAGTACTTC. Protein: CASRTSAQETQYF.

J is TRBJ2-3 and V is TRBV20-1; 8 nucleotides match TRBD2. The germline CDR1 and CDR2 sequences are DFQATT and SNEGSKA (reference sequence). The CDR3 runs 12 residues. With 3 bases clipped from V and 4 bases from J, the junction kept 0 bases outside the gene matches. The CDR3 reads CSASGGADTQYF. The CDR3 DNA reads TGCAGTGCTAGCGGGGGGGCAGATACGCAGTATTTT.

This chain joins TRBV2 and TRBJ2-7, with D perhaps TRBD2 (5 bases). From germline, CDR1 is SNHLY and CDR2 FYNNEI. The CDR3 runs 14 residues. The V end lost 1 base, the J end lost 9 bases, and 16 bases lay between the germline ends. CDR3: CASSEGVALASQYF. CDR3 coding DNA: TGTGCCAGCAGTGAAGGAGTGGCCCTAGCTTCGCAGTACTTC.

This clonotype was seen ten or more times. The rearrangement uses TRBV3-1 and TRBJ2-3; D is unclear. The CDR3 has 13 amino acids. V dropped 0 bases and J dropped 4 bases, with 5 bases sitting between them. Germline loops: CDR1 LGHDT, CDR2 YNNKEL (reference sequence). The CDR3 region has the DNA TGTGCCAGCAGCCAAGAGGGCCCAGATACGCAGTATTTT. Its protein is CASSQEGPDTQYF.

This rearrangement joins TRBV7-2 to TRBJ1-5; 10 nucleotides align to TRBD1. This CDR3 spans 14 amino acids. Unmatched junction bases numbered 8, after V lost 8 bases and J lost 7 bases. Germline loops: CDR1 SGHTA, CDR2 FQGNSA. In DNA, the CDR3 is TGTGCCAGCTCAGGACAGGGGGGGGACCAGCCCCAGCATTTT. Translating gives CASSGQGGDQPQHF. Combining the CDR3 with reference TRBV7-2 and TRBJ1-5 gives the whole variable domain GAGVSQSPSNKVTEKGKDVELRCDPISGHTALYWYRQSLGQGLEFLIYFQGNSAPDKSGLPSDRFSAERTGGSVSTLTIQRTQQEDSAVYLCASSGQGGDQPQHFGDGTRLSIL.

The rearrangement links TRBV11-1 to TRBJ1-5; 7 nucleotides agree with TRBD1. Trimming took 5 bases from V and 7 from J; bases not matched to a gene: 11. CDR1 and CDR2 (germline): SGHAT, FQDESV (reference sequence). The CDR3 contains 15 residues. CDR3 in amino acids: CASSRETGFRQPQHF. The DNA for the CDR3 is TGTGCCAGCAGCCGGGAGACAGGGTTCAGGCAGCCCCAGCATTTT. Using reference TRBV11-1 and TRBJ1-5 for the parts outside the CDR3, the full variable domain is EAEVAQSPRYKITEKSQAVAFWCDPISGHATLYWYRQILGQGPELLVQFQDESVVDDSQLPKDRFSAERLKGVDSTLKIQPAELGDSAMYLCASSRETGFRQPQHFGDGTRLSIL.